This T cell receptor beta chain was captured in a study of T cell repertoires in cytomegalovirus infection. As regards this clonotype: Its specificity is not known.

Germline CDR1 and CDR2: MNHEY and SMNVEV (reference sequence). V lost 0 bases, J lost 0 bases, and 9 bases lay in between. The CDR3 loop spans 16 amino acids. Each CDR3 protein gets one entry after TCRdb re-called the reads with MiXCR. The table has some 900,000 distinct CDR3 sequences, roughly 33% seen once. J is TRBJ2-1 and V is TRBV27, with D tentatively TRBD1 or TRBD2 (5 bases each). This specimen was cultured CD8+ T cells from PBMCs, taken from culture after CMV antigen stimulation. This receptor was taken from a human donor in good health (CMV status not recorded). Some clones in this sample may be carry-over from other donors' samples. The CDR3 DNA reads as TGTGCCAGCAGTTTATCTGAGGGACGCTCCTACAATGAGCAGTTCTTC. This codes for CASSLSEGRSYNEQFF.